This is a list of T cell receptor beta chains from one sample in a study of shared clonotypes between healthy human individuals. TCRdb's table, derived via immunoSEQ multiplex PCR, lists solely in-frame clones and lacks some. The sample carries millions of clones, 90% to 95% recorded once. The sequenced sample consisted of naive CD8+ T cells from PBMCs. These receptors were collected from a young man in good health. Some clones in this sample may be carry-over from other donors' samples. Each CDR3 is given with its conserved first and last residue. Each record gives: CDR3 protein, V gene, J gene.

CDR3 protein: CATSRGDEKLFF
V gene: TRBV15
J gene: TRBJ1-4

CDR3 protein: CASDGGSRFNEQFF
V gene: TRBV9
J gene: TRBJ2-1

CDR3 protein: CASSVVGVNEQFF
V gene: TRBV9
J gene: TRBJ2-1

CDR3 protein: CASSARDKTYGYTF
V gene: TRBV9
J gene: TRBJ1-2

CDR3 protein: CASSLAILAGGPDTQYF
V gene: TRBV7-2
J gene: TRBJ2-3

CDR3 protein: CASSGQPMNTEAFF
V gene: TRBV28
J gene: TRBJ1-1

CDR3 protein: CASTTGYQPQHF
V gene: TRBV27
J gene: TRBJ1-5

CDR3 protein: CASSLLPLNEQYF
V gene: TRBV27
J gene: TRBJ2-7

CDR3 protein: CASSQEGGNTGELFF
V gene: TRBV4-1
J gene: TRBJ2-2

CDR3 protein: CASSRTGEIYEQYF
V gene: TRBV6-5
J gene: TRBJ2-7

CDR3 protein: CASSYSAGSYNEQFF
V gene: TRBV6-5
J gene: TRBJ2-1

CDR3 protein: CASSLGGDQPQHF
V gene: TRBV27
J gene: TRBJ1-5

CDR3 protein: CASSQVGFSQVSNQPQHF
V gene: TRBV4-2
J gene: TRBJ1-5

CDR3 protein: CASSGRTGNTGELFF
V gene: TRBV19
J gene: TRBJ2-2

CDR3 protein: CASSSNPGLAREQYF
V gene: TRBV7-8
J gene: TRBJ2-7

CDR3 protein: CASSLAMQGAWEETQYF
V gene: TRBV5-1
J gene: TRBJ2-5

CDR3 protein: CASKLMQGFYEQYF
V gene: TRBV28
J gene: TRBJ2-7

CDR3 protein: CASNPRGTGELFF
V gene: TRBV25-1
J gene: TRBJ2-2

CDR3 protein: CASSQTQGNTEAFF
V gene: TRBV4-1
J gene: TRBJ1-1

CDR3 protein: CASSLPPDISYEQYF
V gene: TRBV11-1
J gene: TRBJ2-7

CDR3 protein: CASSLALIQGAEGTDTQYF
V gene: TRBV7-2
J gene: TRBJ2-3

CDR3 protein: CASSYSHSLLYGYTF
V gene: TRBV6-5
J gene: TRBJ1-2